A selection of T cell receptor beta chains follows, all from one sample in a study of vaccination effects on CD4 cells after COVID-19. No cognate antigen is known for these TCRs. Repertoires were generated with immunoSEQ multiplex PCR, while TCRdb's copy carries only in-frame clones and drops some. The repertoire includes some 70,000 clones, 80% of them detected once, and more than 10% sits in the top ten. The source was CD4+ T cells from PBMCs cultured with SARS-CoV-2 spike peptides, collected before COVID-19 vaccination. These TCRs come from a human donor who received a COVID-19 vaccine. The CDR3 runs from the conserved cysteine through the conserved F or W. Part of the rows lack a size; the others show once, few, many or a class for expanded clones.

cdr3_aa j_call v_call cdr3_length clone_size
CASGDGGVQTLPRQPQHF TRBJ1-5 TRBV19 18 -
CASSLGQGRSNEKLFF TRBJ1-4 TRBV7-6 16 -
CASSLAPPGSGANVLTF TRBJ2-6 TRBV11-1 17 -
CASSLSRQASYNEQFF TRBJ2-1 TRBV5-1 16 -
CASSPRGQGPDTQYF TRBJ2-3 TRBV3-1/TRBV3-2 15 -
CASSLVGTDYGYTF TRBJ1-2 TRBV5-1 14 -
CASSLAQGRNTEAFF TRBJ1-1 TRBV7-9 15 few
CASSIVGLAKNIQYF TRBJ2-4 TRBV19 15 -
CASSQSIQGTQETQYF TRBJ2-5 TRBV7-3 16 -
CASSRDNEKLFF TRBJ1-4 TRBV19 12 -
CASSLSGGPDTQYF TRBJ2-3 TRBV7-3 14 -
CASRVGNSYNEQFF TRBJ2-1 TRBV7-2 14 -
CASSAAQGNYGYTF TRBJ1-2 TRBV9 14 -
CATSDLGFGGPGELFF TRBJ2-2 TRBV24-1 16 -
CASSLWGPGANVLTF TRBJ2-6 TRBV7-9 15 few
CASGLVSILAGGNLHETQYF TRBJ2-5 TRBV12-5 20 -
CSVIEGGGNTIYF TRBJ1-3 TRBV29-1 13 -
CASSSVLFGETQYF TRBJ2-5 TRBV5-1 14 -
CASSPGTGDYGYTF TRBJ1-2 TRBV5-1 14 -
CASSLVLGTGDTEAFF TRBJ1-1 TRBV5-8 16 -
CASSKLTGQGDQPQHF TRBJ1-5 TRBV19 16 -
CASSLVAGGLGDTQYF TRBJ2-3 TRBV5-4 16 -
CARSPRGKLPGQEQPQHF TRBJ1-5 TRBV5-3 18 -
CASSPRGGSGQPQHF TRBJ1-5 TRBV7-8 15 -